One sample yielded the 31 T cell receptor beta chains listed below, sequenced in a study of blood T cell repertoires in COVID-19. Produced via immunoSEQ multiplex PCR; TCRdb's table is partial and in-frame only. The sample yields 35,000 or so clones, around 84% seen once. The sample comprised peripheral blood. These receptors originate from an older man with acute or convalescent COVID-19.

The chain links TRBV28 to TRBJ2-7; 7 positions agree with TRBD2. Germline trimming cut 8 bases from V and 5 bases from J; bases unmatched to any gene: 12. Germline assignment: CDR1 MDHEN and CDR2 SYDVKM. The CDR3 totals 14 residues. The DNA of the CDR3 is TGTGCCAGCCACTTCCGGGGAGGGAGCGACGAGCAGTACTTC. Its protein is CASHFRGGSDEQYF.

The CDR3: CASSQGAGLSTDTQYF. The CDR3 DNA reads as TGCGCCAGCAGCCAAGGGGCTGGGCTTAGCACAGATACGCAGTATTTT. V usage is TRBV4-1 and J usage is TRBJ2-3; no reliable D call. The CDR3 spans 16 residues. V lost 1 base and J 0 bases, leaving 11 bases between the germline ends. From germline, CDR1 is MGHRA and CDR2 YSYEKL.

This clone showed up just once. CDR3 bases: TGTGCCAGCAGCTACGCAGGGGACTCTGGAAACACCATATATTTT. Its protein is CASSYAGDSGNTIYF. This chain joins TRBV5-4 and TRBJ1-3; possible D gene TRBD1, 6 bases. CDR1 and CDR2 (germline): SGHNT, YYREEE (reference sequence). Trimming took 3 bases from V and 0 from J, leaving 10 bases between them. The CDR3 covers 15 residues.

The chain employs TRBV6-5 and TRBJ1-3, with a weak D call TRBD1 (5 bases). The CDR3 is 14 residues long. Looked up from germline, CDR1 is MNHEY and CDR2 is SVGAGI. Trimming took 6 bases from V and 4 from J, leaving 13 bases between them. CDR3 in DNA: TGTGCCAGCAGCGGTATCAGGGCAGGAAACACCATATATTTT. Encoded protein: CASSGIRAGNTIYF.

The CDR3 DNA reads TGTGCCAGCACCCACTCGACAGGGAGGAATGAGCAGTTCTTC. It translates to CASTHSTGRNEQFF. The rearrangement uses TRBV28 and TRBJ2-1; possibly TRBD1 for D (7 bases). Germline CDR1 MDHEN, CDR2 SYDVKM. The ends were cut back, 7 bases at V and 7 bases at J, with 17 bases in the middle. The CDR3 consists of 14 residues.

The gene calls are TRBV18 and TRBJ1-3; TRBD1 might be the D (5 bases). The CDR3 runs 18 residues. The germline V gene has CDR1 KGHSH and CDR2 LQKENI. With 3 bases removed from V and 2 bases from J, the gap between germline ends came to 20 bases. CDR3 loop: CASSPLPPTGKAGNTIYF. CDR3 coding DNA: TGTGCCAGCTCACCGCTACCGCCTACAGGAAAGGCTGGAAACACCATATATTTT.

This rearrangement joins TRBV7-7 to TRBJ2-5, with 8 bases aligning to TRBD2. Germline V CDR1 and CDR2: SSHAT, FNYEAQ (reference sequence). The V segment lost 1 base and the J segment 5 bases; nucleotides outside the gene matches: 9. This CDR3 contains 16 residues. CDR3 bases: TGTGCCAGCAGCTTAGGCTCCGGGGGGGCCCACGAGACCCAGTACTTC. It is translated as CASSLGSGGAHETQYF.

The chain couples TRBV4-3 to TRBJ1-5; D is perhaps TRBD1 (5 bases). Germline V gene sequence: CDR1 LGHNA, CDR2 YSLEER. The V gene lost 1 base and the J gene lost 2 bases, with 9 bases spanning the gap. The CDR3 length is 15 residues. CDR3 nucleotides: TGCGCCAGCAGCCAAGGGAAACAGGGCAATCAGCCCCAGCATTTT. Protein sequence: CASSQGKQGNQPQHF.

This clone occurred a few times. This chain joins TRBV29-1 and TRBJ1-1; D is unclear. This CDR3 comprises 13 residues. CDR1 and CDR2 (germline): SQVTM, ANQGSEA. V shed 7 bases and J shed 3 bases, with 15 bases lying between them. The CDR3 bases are TGCAGCGCCACGACTCAAGCGGACACTGAAGCTTTCTTT. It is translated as CSATTQADTEAFF.

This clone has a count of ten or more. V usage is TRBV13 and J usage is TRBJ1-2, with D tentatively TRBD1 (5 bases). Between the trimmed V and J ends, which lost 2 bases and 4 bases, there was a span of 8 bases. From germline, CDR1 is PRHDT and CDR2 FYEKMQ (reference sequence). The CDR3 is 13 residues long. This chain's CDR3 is CASSLPGGYGYTF. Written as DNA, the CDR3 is TGTGCCAGCAGCTTACCGGGGGGCTATGGCTACACCTTC.

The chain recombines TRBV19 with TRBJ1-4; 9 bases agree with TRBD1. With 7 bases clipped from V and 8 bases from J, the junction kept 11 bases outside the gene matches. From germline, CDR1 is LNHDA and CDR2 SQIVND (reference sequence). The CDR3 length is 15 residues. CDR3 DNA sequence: TGTGCCAGTAATACACCGGGACAGGGAGGCGAAAAACTGTTTTTT. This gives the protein CASNTPGQGGEKLFF.

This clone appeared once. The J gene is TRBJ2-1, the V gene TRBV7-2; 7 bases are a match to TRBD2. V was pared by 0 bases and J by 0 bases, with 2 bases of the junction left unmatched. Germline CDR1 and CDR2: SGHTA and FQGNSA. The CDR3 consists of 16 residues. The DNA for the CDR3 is TGTGCCAGCAGCTTAGCAGCGGGGAGCTCCTACAATGAGCAGTTCTTC. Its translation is CASSLAAGSSYNEQFF.

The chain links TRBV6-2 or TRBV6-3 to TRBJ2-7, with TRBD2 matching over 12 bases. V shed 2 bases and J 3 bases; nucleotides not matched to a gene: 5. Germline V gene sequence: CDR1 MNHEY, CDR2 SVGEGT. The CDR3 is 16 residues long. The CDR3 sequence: CASSYASGRAHYEQYF. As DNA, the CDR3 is TGTGCCAGCAGTTACGCTAGCGGGAGGGCACACTACGAGCAGTACTTC.

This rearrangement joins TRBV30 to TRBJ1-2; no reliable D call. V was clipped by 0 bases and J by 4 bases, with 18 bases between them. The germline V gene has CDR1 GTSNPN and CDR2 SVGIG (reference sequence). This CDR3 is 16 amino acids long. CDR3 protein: CAWSVQLSGSAYGYTF. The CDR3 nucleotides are TGTGCCTGGAGTGTTCAGTTGTCGGGGAGCGCCTATGGCTACACCTTC.

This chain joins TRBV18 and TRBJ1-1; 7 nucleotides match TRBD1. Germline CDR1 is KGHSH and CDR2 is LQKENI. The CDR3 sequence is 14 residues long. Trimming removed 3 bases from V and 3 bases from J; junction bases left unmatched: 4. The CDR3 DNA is TGTGCCAGCTCACCTGACAGGGCCTACACTGAAGCTTTCTTT. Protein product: CASSPDRAYTEAFF.

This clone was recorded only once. CDR3 residues: CASRFGLASGTLSSYNEQFF. The DNA of the CDR3 is TGCGCCAGCAGATTTGGGTTGGCTAGCGGAACCTTGAGCTCCTACAATGAGCAGTTCTTC. The chain is built from TRBV5-1 and TRBJ2-1, with 7 bases that match TRBD2. This CDR3 comprises 20 residues. Looked up from germline, CDR1 is SGHRS and CDR2 is YFSETQ. J lost 0 bases, V lost 5 bases, and 20 bases had no gene match.

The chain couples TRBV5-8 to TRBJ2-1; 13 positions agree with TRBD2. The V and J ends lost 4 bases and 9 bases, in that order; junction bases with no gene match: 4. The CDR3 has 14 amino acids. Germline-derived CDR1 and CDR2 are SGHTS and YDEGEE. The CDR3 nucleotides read TGTGCCAGCAGCCGGACTAGCGGGAGACGTGAGCAGTTCTTC. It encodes CASSRTSGRREQFF.

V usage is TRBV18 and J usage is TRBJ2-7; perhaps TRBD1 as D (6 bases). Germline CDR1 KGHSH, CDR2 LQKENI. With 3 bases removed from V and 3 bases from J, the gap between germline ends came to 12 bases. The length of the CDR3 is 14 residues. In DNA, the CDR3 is TGTGCCAGCTCACCTCCGGGACATCTCTACGAGCAGTACTTC. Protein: CASSPPGHLYEQYF.

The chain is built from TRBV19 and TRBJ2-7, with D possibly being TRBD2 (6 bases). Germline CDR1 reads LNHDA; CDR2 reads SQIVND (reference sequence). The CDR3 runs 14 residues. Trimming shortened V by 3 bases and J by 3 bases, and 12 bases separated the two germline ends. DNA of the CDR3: TGTGCCAGTAGTATCCCCGGGGGACTCTACGAGCAGTACTTC. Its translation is CASSIPGGLYEQYF. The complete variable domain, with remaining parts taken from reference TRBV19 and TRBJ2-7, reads DGGITQSPKYLFRKEGQNVTLSCEQNLNHDAMYWYRQDPGQGLRLIYYSQIVNDFQKGDIAEGYSVSREKKESFPLTVTSAQKNPTAFYLCASSIPGGLYEQYFGPGTRLTVT.

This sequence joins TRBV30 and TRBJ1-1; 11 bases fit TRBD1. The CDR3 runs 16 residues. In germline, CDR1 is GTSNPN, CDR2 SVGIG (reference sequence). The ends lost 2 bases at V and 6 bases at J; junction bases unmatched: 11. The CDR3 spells CAWSWTGGAVASEAFF. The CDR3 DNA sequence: TGTGCCTGGAGTTGGACAGGGGGCGCGGTGGCCTCTGAAGCTTTCTTT. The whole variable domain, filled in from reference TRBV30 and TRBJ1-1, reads SQTIHQWPATLVQPVGSPLSLECTVEGTSNPNLYWYRQAAGRGLQLLFYSVGIGQISSEVPQNLSASRPQDRQFILSSKKLLLSDSGFYLCAWSWTGGAVASEAFFGQGTRLTVV.

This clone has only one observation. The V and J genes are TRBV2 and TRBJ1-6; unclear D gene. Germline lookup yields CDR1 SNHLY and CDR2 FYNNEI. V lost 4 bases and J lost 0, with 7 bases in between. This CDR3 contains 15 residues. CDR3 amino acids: CASSAGSSYNSPLHF. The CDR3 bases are TGTGCCAGCAGTGCCGGGAGCTCCTATAATTCACCCCTCCACTTT.

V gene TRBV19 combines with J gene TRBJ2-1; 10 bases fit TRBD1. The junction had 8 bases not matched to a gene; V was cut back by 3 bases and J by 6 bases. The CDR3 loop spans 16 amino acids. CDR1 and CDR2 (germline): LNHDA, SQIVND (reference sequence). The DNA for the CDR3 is TGTGCCAGTAGTATCGCAATAGGGACAGGGGCCAATGAGCAGTTCTTC. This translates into CASSIAIGTGANEQFF.

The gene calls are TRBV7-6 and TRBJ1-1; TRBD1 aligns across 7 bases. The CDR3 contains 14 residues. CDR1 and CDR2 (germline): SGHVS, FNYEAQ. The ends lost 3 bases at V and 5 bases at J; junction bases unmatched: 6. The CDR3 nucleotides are TGTGCCAGCAGCTTGGAGACAGGGAAAACTGAAGCTTTCTTT. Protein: CASSLETGKTEAFF.

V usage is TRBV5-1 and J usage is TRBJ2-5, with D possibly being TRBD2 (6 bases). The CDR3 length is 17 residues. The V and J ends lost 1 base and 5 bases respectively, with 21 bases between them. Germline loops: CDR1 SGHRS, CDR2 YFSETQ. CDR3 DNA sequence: TGCGCCAGCAGCTTGAGTTCCGGGACGCCTGGGGGGGAGACCCAGTACTTC. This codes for CASSLSSGTPGGETQYF. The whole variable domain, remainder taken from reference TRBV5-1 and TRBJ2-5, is KAGVTQTPRYLIKTRGQQVTLSCSPISGHRSVSWYQQTPGQGLQFLFEYFSETQRNKGNFPGRFSGRQFSNSRSEMNVSTLELGDSALYLCASSLSSGTPGGETQYFGPGTRLLVL.

CDR3 amino acids: CASCAGSGNTIYF. The CDR3 DNA reads TGTGCCAGCTGCGCGGGGTCTGGAAACACCATATATTTT. V gene TRBV19 combines with J gene TRBJ1-3; D remains ambiguous. The CDR3 has 13 residues. Deletions cut 9 bases from V and 1 base from J, with 10 bases between. Per germline, CDR1 LNHDA and CDR2 SQIVND (reference sequence).

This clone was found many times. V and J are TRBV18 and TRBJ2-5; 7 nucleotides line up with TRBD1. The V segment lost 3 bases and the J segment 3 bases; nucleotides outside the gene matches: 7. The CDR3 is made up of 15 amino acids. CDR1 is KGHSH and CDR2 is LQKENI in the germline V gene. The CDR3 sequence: CASSPHPGTEETQYF. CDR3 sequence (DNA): TGTGCCAGCTCACCCCACCCAGGGACAGAAGAGACCCAGTACTTC.

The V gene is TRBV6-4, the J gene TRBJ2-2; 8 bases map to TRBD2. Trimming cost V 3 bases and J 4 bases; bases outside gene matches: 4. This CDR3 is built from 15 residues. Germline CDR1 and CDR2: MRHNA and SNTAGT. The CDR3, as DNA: TGTGCCAGCAGTGAGGATGCGGGGGGCACCGGGGAGCTGTTTTTT. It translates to CASSEDAGGTGELFF.

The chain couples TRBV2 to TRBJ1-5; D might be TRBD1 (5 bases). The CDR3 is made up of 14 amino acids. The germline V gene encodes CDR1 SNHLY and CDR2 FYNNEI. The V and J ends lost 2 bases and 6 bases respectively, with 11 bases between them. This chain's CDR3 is CASSESGGVQPQHF. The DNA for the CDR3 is TGTGCCAGCAGTGAATCTGGGGGGGTTCAGCCCCAGCATTTT.

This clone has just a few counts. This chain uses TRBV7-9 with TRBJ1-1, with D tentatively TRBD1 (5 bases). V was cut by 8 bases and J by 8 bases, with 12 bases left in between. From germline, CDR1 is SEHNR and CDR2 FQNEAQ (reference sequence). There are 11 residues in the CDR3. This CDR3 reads CASGAGLEAFF. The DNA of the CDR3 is TGTGCCAGCGGGGCTGGTTTAGAAGCTTTCTTT. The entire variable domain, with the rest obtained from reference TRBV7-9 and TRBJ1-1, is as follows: DTGVSQNPRHKITKRGQNVTFRCDPISEHNRLYWYRQTLGQGPEFLTYFQNEAQLEKSRLLSDRFSAERPKGSFSTLEIQRTEQGDSAMYLCASGAGLEAFFGQGTRLTVV.

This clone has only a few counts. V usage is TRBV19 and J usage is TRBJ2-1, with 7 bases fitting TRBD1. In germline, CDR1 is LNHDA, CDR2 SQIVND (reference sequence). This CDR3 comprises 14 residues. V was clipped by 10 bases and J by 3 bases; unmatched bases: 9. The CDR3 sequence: CATQGRGNYNEQFF. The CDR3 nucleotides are TGTGCCACCCAGGGCAGGGGGAACTACAATGAGCAGTTCTTC.

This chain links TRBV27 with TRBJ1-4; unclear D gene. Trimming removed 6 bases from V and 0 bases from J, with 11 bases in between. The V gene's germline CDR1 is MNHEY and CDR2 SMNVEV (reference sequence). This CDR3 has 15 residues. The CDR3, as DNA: TGTGCCAGCAGCCCGGGGTTTGCAACTAATGAAAAACTGTTTTTT. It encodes CASSPGFATNEKLFF.